A selection of T cell receptor beta chains follows, all from one sample in a study of T cells in Graves' hyperthyroidism and ophthalmopathy. TCRdb reprocessed the multiplex PCR reads via MiXCR and lists one record per CDR3 protein. The table has 350,000 or so distinct CDR3 sequences, about a sixth seen once; the top ten hold around a third. The sequenced sample consisted of blood. The receptors stem from a woman aged 25 to 39 with Graves' hyperthyroidism that later progressed to Graves' ophthalmopathy. Each CDR3 is given with its conserved first and last residue. The D gene is left open where the match is weak. Size is omitted from some rows. Given values are once, few, many or a class for expanded clones.

cdr3_length,clone_size,j_call,d_call,v_call,cdr3_nt,cdr3_aa
11,many,TRBJ2-3,NA,TRBV25-1,TGTGCCAGCACCCCGGGGGATACGCAGTATTTT,CASTPGDTQYF
15,NA,TRBJ1-5,NA,TRBV19,TGTGCCAGTAGACAGGTTACAATGATAAATCAGCCCCAGCATTTT,CASRQVTMINQPQHF
16,many,TRBJ2-7,TRBD2,TRBV9,TGTGCCAGCAGCCCCCGCGAGCGGGAGGTTTCTAACGAGCAGTACTTC,CASSPREREVSNEQYF
15,few,TRBJ2-7,NA,TRBV3-1,TGTGCCAGCAGCCAAGATTTGGTAGCTTGGTACGAGCAGTACTTC,CASSQDLVAWYEQYF
16,few,TRBJ2-7,TRBD2,TRBV7-9,TGTGCCAGCAGCCTCCGAGCGGGAGTGAGCTCCTACGAGCAGTACTTC,CASSLRAGVSSYEQYF
18,many,TRBJ1-4,NA,TRBV7-8,TGTGCCAGCAGCTTAGTGGGGGCGGGGTCGACAACTAATGAAAAACTGTTTTTT,CASSLVGAGSTTNEKLFF
12,many,TRBJ2-1,NA,TRBV6-1,TGTGCCAGCAGTGAAGTTGGAAATGAGCAGTTCTTC,CASSEVGNEQFF
17,few,TRBJ2-7,TRBD1,TRBV4-1,TGCGCCAGCAGCCAAGGACAGGGGCAGGGCCGGGCCTACGAGCAGTACTTC,CASSQGQGQGRAYEQYF
13,many,TRBJ2-2,NA,TRBV7-9,TGTGCCAGCAGCCAATCGGGGCAAGGGGAGCTGTTTTTT,CASSQSGQGELFF
16,many,TRBJ2-1,TRBD2,TRBV5-1,TGCGCCAGCAGTCCTGGAACGGGACTAGCCTACAATGAGCAGTTCTTC,CASSPGTGLAYNEQFF
13,few,TRBJ2-1,NA,TRBV6-1,TGTGCCAGCACAGATCGGACCGACAATGAGCAGTTCTTC,CASTDRTDNEQFF
17,many,TRBJ2-3,NA,TRBV27,TGTGCCAGCAGTCCACTTGCCTGGGGGGAGGTCACAGATACGCAGTATTTT,CASSPLAWGEVTDTQYF
14,many,TRBJ2-5,NA,TRBV4-1,TGCGCCAGCAGCACTTACCCAGGGAAAGAGACCCAGTACTTC,CASSTYPGKETQYF
14,many,TRBJ1-3,TRBD1,TRBV11-2,TGTGCCAGCAGCCTGACAGGGGCTGGAAACACCATATATTTT,CASSLTGAGNTIYF
14,NA,TRBJ2-1,NA,TRBV10-3,TGTGCCATCAGTGATGGGGGCGCCTACAATGAGCAGTTCTTC,CAISDGGAYNEQFF
15,many,TRBJ2-3,TRBD2,TRBV7-9,TGTGCCAGCCTACGCACTAGCGGGTTTTTAGATACGCAGTATTTT,CASLRTSGFLDTQYF
19,many,TRBJ2-2,TRBD1,TRBV7-2,TGTGCCAGCAGCTTAGGGGACAGGGTGAAGGTCGCTTACACCGGGGAGCTGTTTTTT,CASSLGDRVKVAYTGELFF
14,NA,TRBJ2-1,NA,TRBV4-1,TGCGCCACGCGGGACTTTCGCCTCGGGGATGAGCAGTTCTTC,CATRDFRLGDEQFF
17,NA,TRBJ2-6,TRBD2,TRBV5-4,TGTGCCAGCAGCTTCGTCGGGGGGTTCTCTGGGGCCAACGTCCTGACTTTC,CASSFVGGFSGANVLTF
11,many,TRBJ2-7,NA,TRBV29-1,TGCAGCGCAGCCGAGGGGTACGAGCAGTACTTC,CSAAEGYEQYF
14,many,TRBJ1-3,NA,TRBV2,TGTGCCAGCAGTGGAACGTACTCTGGAAACACCATATATTTT,CASSGTYSGNTIYF
14,many,TRBJ2-7,NA,TRBV6-1,TGTGCCAGCTCTTTACACCTAGACTCCTACGAGCAGTACTTC,CASSLHLDSYEQYF
19,NA,TRBJ2-2,TRBD1,TRBV14,TGTGCCAGCAGCCAAGGTCTTTGGCAGGACAGGGGGTACACCGGGGAGCTGTTTTTT,CASSQGLWQDRGYTGELFF
14,NA,TRBJ2-7,NA,TRBV6-1,TGTGCCAGCCGGCCAAGGCCTGAACCCTACGAGCAGTACTTC,CASRPRPEPYEQYF
18,NA,TRBJ2-1,TRBD2,TRBV20-1,TGCAGTGCTAACGGACTAGCGGGAGGACTCAACTCCTACAATGAGCAGTTCTTC,CSANGLAGGLNSYNEQFF
13,few,TRBJ1-1,NA,TRBV12-3/TRBV12-4,TGTGCCCGCAGGCCTGAACCGAACACTGAAGCTTTCTTT,CARRPEPNTEAFF
15,many,TRBJ1-1,TRBD1,TRBV12-3/TRBV12-4,TGTGCCAGCAGTTACTCACACCAAGGACAGGGACTCAGTTTCTTT,CASSYSHQGQGLSFF
14,NA,TRBJ1-2,NA,TRBV14,TGTGCCAGCAGCTATGCCCAAGGAAACTATGGCTACACCTTC,CASSYAQGNYGYTF
18,NA,TRBJ1-5,TRBD1,TRBV19,TGTGCCAGTAGTATAGCACAGGGGTCGAGGCATAGCAATCAGCCCCAGCATTTT,CASSIAQGSRHSNQPQHF
18,few,TRBJ2-6,TRBD1,TRBV20-1,TGCAGTGCTAGGAATCCGGGACAGGGGGCGTCAGGGGCCAACGTCCTGACTTTC,CSARNPGQGASGANVLTF
17,few,TRBJ2-1,TRBD2,TRBV6-2/TRBV6-3,TGTGCCAGCAGTGGTACATCGGCGGGGGGGTTAGTAAATGAGCAGTTCTTC,CASSGTSAGGLVNEQFF
16,NA,TRBJ2-2,NA,TRBV5-1,TGCGCCAGCAGCTTGAGTCGGGCTGCGAACACCGGGGAGCTGTTTTTT,CASSLSRAANTGELFF
16,many,TRBJ1-2,NA,TRBV29-1,TGCAGCGCCGCTCCCCATAGTGACAGGCCCAACTATGGCTACACCTTC,CSAAPHSDRPNYGYTF
15,NA,TRBJ1-2,TRBD1,TRBV28,TGTGCCAGCAGTTTAGTGGGACAGGGTACCTATGGCTACACCTTC,CASSLVGQGTYGYTF
17,NA,TRBJ2-7,TRBD2,TRBV27,TGTGCCAGCAGTTCGCTCTCGGGGGGTACAAGCTCCTACGAGCAGTACTTC,CASSSLSGGTSSYEQYF
14,few,TRBJ1-4,TRBD1,TRBV30,TGTGCCGGGACAGGGGGCGCTCTGGGTGAAAAACTGTTTTTT,CAGTGGALGEKLFF
16,few,TRBJ2-3,TRBD2,TRBV20-1,TGCAGTGCTATCTCGTTTGGACTAGGAAACACAGATACGCAGTATTTT,CSAISFGLGNTDTQYF
15,many,TRBJ1-6,NA,TRBV27,TGTGCCAGCAGGAGAGGACAGTCGGTCGGCTCACCCCTCCACTTT,CASRRGQSVGSPLHF
11,many,TRBJ2-1,NA,TRBV29-1,TGCAGCGTTGTCGCGTACAATGAGCAGTTCTTC,CSVVAYNEQFF
13,NA,TRBJ2-5,NA,TRBV2,TGTGCCAGCAATAAGCGGGACCAAGAGACCCAGTACTTC,CASNKRDQETQYF
13,many,TRBJ2-1,NA,TRBV29-1,TGCAGCGGGAGGAGGAGCTCCTACAATGAGCAGTTCTTC,CSGRRSSYNEQFF
14,NA,TRBJ1-2,NA,TRBV20-1,TGCAGTGCTAGAGAAAAGGGCGCGGGGTATGGCTACACCTTC,CSAREKGAGYGYTF
15,many,TRBJ1-6,NA,TRBV7-9,TGTGCCAGCAGCTCCGGGACCGAATATAATTCACCCCTCCACTTT,CASSSGTEYNSPLHF
15,NA,TRBJ2-7,NA,TRBV5-1,TGCGCCAGCAGCTGGGGGGGGACAGGTCCCTACGAGCAGTACTTC,CASSWGGTGPYEQYF
16,few,TRBJ2-5,TRBD1,TRBV15,TGTGCCACCAGCAGAGTTGGACAGGGGTTTCAAGAGACCCAGTACTTC,CATSRVGQGFQETQYF
17,NA,TRBJ2-3,NA,TRBV19,TGTGCCAGTAGTATGGTTTCCGGAGGCCAGGGGGGAGATACGCAGTATTTT,CASSMVSGGQGGDTQYF
14,few,TRBJ2-2,NA,TRBV29-1,TGCAGCGTTGTCCCCAGGGAGAACACCGGGGAGCTGTTTTTT,CSVVPRENTGELFF
15,many,TRBJ2-1,TRBD1,TRBV28,TGTGCCAGCAACACCCGGGACAGATTCTACAATGAGCAGTTCTTC,CASNTRDRFYNEQFF
16,many,TRBJ2-1,TRBD1,TRBV12-3/TRBV12-4,TGTGCCAGCAGTTTGTACCGGGACAGGGCGCACAATGAGCAGTTCTTC,CASSLYRDRAHNEQFF
13,many,TRBJ2-3,NA,TRBV7-9,TGTGCCAGCAGCTTGTCAGACCGGGATACGCAGTATTTT,CASSLSDRDTQYF
18,NA,TRBJ1-2,TRBD1,TRBV28,TGTGCCAGCAGTCTCCCCCGGCAGGGGGCCCCTACTAACTATGGCTACACCTTC,CASSLPRQGAPTNYGYTF